Sequencing of this T cell receptor beta chain was carried out in a study of blood T cell repertoires in COVID-19. This clone was seen only a few times. In germline, CDR1 is LNHDA, CDR2 SQIVND (reference sequence). This CDR3 has 11 amino acids. Trimming removed 4 bases at V and 12 bases at J, with 9 bases between. Method: immunoSEQ multiplex PCR; TCRdb's copy keeps in-frame clones and lacks some. This table has roughly 200,000 clones, over 75% appearing once. The chain couples TRBV19 to TRBJ1-4, with D uncertain. This receptor was identified in a man aged 50 to 59 with acute or convalescent COVID-19. Sequencing was carried out using peripheral blood. The CDR3 loop is CASSTRRELFF. DNA for the CDR3: TGTGCCAGTAGTACACGGAGGGAACTGTTTTTT. The full variable domain, its missing parts supplied by reference TRBV19 and TRBJ1-4, is DGGITQSPKYLFRKEGQNVTLSCEQNLNHDAMYWYRQDPGQGLRLIYYSQIVNDFQKGDIAEGYSVSREKKESFPLTVTSAQKNPTAFYLCASSTRRELFFGSGTQLSVL.